The clone carrying this TCR beta chain was counted once. Original methodology: Reference gene primer amplification in the assay estimated nucleated cell counts. The protocol was immunoSEQ multiplex PCR, while the TCRdb copy is restricted to in-frame clones and leaves out a portion. V, J and clone size were drawn from that table, and D and trimming were deduced from the DNA. Of approximately 220,000 clones detected, less than 90% appear once; the ten largest clones hold approximately 5%. This entry comes from a study of blood T cell repertoires in COVID-19. Study information: COVID-19 samples, acute and convalescent, were from the United States, Italy and Spain. The cDNA or gDNA used as material had been derived from T cells, B-cell-depleted T cells, or PBMCs.

The CDR3 sequence is 15 residues long. V gave up 6 bases and J gave up 4 bases; unmatched junction bases: 6. Germline-derived CDR1 and CDR2 are LGHDT and YNNKEL (reference sequence). J is TRBJ2-1 and V is TRBV3-1 (or the pseudogene TRBV3-2), with 10 bases matching TRBD2. Material: peripheral blood. The receptor comes from a woman in her sixties who had recovered from COVID-19. CDR3 sequence reads: CASSFTSGAYNEQFF. In DNA form, the CDR3 reads TGTGCCAGCAGTTTTACTAGCGGGGCTTACAATGAGCAGTTCTTC.